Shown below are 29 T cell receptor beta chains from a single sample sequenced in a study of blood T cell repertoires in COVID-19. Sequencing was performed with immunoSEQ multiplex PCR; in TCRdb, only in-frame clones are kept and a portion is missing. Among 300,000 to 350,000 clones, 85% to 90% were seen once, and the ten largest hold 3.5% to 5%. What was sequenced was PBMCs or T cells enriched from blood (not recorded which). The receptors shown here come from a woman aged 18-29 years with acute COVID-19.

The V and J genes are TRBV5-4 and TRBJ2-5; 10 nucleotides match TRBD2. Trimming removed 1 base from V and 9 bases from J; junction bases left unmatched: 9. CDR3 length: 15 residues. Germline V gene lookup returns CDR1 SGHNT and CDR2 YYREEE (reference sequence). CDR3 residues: CASSLRTSGLRAQYF. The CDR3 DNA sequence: TGTGCCAGCAGCTTGCGGACTAGCGGTCTCAGGGCCCAGTACTTC. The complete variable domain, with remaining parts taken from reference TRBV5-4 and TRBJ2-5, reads ETGVTQSPTHLIKTRGQQVTLRCSSQSGHNTVSWYQQALGQGPQFIFQYYREEENGRGNFPPRFSGLQFPNYSSELNVNALELDDSALYLCASSLRTSGLRAQYFGPGTRLLVL.

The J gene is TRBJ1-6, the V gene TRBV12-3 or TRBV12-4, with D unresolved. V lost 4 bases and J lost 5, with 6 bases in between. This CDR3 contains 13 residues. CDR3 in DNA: TGTGCCAGCAGTTCTGAGAATAATTCACCCCTCCACTTT. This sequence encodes CASSSENNSPLHF.

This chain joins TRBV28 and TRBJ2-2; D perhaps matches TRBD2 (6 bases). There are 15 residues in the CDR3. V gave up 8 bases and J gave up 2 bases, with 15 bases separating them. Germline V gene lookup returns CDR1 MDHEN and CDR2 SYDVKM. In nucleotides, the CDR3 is TGTGCCAGCTGGGGACTTCTTTCTAACACCGGGGAGCTGTTTTTT. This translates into CASWGLLSNTGELFF.

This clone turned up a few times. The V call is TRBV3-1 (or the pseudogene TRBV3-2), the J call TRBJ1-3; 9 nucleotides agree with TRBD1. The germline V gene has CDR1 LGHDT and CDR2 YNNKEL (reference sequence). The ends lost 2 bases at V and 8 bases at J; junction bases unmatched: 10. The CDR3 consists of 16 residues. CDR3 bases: TGTGCCAGCAGCCAACCCCCGGGACAGGGTCGCGACACCATATATTTT. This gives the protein CASSQPPGQGRDTIYF.

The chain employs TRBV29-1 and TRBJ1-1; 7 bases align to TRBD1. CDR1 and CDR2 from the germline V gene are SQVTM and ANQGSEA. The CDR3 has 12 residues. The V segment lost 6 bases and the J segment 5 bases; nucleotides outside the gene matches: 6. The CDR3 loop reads CSVDRAGTEAFF. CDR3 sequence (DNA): TGCAGCGTCGACAGGGCGGGAACTGAAGCTTTCTTT.

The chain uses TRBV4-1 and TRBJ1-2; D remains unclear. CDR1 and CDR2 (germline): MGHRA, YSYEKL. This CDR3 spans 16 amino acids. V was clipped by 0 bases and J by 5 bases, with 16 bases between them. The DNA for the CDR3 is TGCGCCAGCAGCCAAGATAAGGTCCCTGGGAGGTATGGCTACACCTTC. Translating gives CASSQDKVPGRYGYTF.

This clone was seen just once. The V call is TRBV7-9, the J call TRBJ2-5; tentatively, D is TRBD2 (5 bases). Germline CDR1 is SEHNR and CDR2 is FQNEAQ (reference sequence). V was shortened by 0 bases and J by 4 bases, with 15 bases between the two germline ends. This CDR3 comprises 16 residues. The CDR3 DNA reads TGTGCCAGCAGCTTAGCGGTTAGTTCACGGGGAGAGACCCAGTACTTC. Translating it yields CASSLAVSSRGETQYF.

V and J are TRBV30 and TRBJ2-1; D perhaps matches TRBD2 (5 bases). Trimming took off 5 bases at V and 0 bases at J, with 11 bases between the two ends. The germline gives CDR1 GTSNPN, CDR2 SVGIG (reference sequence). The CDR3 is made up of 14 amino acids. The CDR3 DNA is TGTGCCTGGGGGAGCGGTAGCTCCTACAATGAGCAGTTCTTC. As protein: CAWGSGSSYNEQFF.

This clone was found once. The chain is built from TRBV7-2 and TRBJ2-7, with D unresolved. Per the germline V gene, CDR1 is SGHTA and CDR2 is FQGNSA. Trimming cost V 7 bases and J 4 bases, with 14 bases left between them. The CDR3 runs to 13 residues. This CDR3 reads CASNLNPEYEQYF. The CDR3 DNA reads TGTGCCAGCAACCTTAACCCGGAGTACGAGCAGTACTTC.

The CDR3 here is CASMVEGFTGNTIYF. The CDR3 coding sequence is TGTGCCAGCATGGTGGAGGGGTTCACTGGAAACACCATATATTTT. The chain employs TRBV28 and TRBJ1-3; D possibly corresponds to TRBD1 (5 bases). Deletions cut 7 bases from V and 2 bases from J, with 15 bases between. CDR1 is MDHEN and CDR2 is SYDVKM in the germline V gene. There are 15 residues in the CDR3.

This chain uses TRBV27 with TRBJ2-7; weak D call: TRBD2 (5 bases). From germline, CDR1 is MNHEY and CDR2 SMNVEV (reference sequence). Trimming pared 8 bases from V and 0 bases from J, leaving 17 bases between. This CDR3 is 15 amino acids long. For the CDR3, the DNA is TGTGCCAGCCAAATCAAGACGGGGAGCTCCTACGAGCAGTACTTC. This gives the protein CASQIKTGSSYEQYF.

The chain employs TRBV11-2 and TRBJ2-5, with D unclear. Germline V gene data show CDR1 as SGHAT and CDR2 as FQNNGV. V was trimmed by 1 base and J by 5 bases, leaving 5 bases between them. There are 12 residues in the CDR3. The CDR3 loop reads CASSLVRETQYF. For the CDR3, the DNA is TGTGCCAGCAGCTTAGTTCGGGAGACCCAGTACTTC.

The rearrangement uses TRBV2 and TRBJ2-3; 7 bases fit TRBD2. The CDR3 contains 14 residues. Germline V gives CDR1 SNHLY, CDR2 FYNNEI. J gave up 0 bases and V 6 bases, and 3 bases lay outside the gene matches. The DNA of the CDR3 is TGTGCCAGCAGGAGCGGGGTTAGCACAGATACGCAGTATTTT. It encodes CASRSGVSTDTQYF.

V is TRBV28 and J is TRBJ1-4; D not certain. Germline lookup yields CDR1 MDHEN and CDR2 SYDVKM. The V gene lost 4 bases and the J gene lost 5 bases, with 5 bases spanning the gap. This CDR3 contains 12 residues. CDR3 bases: TGTGCCAGCAGTTCCTACAATGAAAAACTGTTTTTT. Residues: CASSSYNEKLFF.

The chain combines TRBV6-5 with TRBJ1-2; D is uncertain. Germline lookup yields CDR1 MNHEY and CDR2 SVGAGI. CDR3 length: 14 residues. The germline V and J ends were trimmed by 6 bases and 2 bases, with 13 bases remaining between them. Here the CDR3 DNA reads TGTGCCAGCAGGCCCCAGGCTGACAACTATGGCTACACCTTC. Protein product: CASRPQADNYGYTF.

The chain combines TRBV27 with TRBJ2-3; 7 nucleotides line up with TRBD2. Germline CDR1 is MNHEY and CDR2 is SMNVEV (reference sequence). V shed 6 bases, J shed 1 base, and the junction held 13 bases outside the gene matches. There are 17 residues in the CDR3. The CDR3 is CASRPLGLSGGTDTQYF. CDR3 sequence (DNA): TGTGCCAGCAGGCCCCTCGGACTCAGCGGGGGCACAGATACGCAGTATTTT.

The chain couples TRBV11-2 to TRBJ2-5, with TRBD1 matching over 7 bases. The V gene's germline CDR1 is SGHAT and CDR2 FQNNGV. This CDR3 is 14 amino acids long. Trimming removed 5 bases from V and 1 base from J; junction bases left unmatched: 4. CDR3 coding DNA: TGTGCCAGCAGCGCCGGACAGGTCCAAGAGACCCAGTACTTC. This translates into CASSAGQVQETQYF.

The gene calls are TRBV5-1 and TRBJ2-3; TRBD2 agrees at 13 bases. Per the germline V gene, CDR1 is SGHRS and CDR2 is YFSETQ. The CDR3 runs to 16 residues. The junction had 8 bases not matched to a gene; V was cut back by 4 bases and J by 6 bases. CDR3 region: CASSPGLAGVGDTQYF. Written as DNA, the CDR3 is TGCGCCAGCAGCCCCGGACTAGCGGGAGTAGGCGATACGCAGTATTTT.

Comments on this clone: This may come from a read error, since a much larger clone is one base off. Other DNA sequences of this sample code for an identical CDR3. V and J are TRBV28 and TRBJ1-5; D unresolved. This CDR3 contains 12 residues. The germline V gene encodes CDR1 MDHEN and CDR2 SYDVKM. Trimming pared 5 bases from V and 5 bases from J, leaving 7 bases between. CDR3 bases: TGTGCCAGCAGTCCCTACTATCAGCCCCAGCATTTT. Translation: CASSPYYQPQHF.

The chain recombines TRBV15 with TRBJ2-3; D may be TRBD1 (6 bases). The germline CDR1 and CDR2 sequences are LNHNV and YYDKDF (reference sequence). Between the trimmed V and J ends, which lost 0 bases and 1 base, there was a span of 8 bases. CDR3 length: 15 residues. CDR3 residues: CATSRDNRGTDTQYF. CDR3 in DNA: TGTGCCACCAGCAGAGATAACAGGGGCACAGATACGCAGTATTTT.

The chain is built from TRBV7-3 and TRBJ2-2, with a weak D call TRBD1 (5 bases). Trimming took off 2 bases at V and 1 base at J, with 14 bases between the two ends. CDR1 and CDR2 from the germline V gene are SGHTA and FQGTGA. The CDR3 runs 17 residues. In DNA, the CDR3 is TGTGCCAGCAGCTTAGACAATGGGGCGGAGAACACCGGGGAGCTGTTTTTT. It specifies CASSLDNGAENTGELFF. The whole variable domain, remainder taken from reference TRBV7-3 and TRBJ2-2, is GAGVSQTPSNKVTEKGKYVELRCDPISGHTALYWYRQSLGQGPEFLIYFQGTGAADDSGLPNDRFFAVRPEGSVSTLKIQRTERGDSAVYLCASSLDNGAENTGELFFGEGSRLTVL.

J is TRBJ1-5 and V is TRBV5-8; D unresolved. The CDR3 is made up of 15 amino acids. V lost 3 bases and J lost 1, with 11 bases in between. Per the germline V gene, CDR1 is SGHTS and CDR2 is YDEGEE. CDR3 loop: CASSYYTLSNQPQHF. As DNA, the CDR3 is TGTGCCAGCAGCTACTACACGTTAAGCAATCAGCCCCAGCATTTT.

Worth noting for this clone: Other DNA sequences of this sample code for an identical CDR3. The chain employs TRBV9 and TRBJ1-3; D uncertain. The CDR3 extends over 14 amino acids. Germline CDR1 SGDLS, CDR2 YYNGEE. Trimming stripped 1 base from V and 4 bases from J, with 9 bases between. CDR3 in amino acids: CASSVTGSGNTIYF. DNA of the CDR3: TGTGCCAGCAGCGTAACGGGTTCCGGAAACACCATATATTTT. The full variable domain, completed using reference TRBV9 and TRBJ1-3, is DSGVTQTPKHLITATGQRVTLRCSPRSGDLSVYWYQQSLDQGLQFLIQYYNGEERAKGNILERFSAQQFPDLHSELNLSSLELGDSALYFCASSVTGSGNTIYFGEGSWLTVV.

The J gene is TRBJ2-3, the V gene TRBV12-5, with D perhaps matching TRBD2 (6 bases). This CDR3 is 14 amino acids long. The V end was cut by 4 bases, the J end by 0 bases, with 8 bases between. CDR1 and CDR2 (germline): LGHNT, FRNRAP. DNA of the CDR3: TGTGCTAGTGGTTGGGGGACTAGCACAGATACGCAGTATTTT. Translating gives CASGWGTSTDTQYF.

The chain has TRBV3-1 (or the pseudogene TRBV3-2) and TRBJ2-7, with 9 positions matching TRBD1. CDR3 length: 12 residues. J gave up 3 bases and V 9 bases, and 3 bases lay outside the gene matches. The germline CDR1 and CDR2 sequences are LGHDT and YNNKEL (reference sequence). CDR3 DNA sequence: TGTGCCAGTGGACAGGGGATCTACGAGCAGTACTTC. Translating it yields CASGQGIYEQYF.

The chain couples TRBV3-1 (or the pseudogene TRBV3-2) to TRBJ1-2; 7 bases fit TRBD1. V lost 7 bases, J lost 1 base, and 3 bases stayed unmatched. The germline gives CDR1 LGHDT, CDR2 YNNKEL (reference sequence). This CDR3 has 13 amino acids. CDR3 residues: CASNHRGNYGYTF. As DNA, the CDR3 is TGTGCCAGCAACCACAGGGGTAACTATGGCTACACCTTC.

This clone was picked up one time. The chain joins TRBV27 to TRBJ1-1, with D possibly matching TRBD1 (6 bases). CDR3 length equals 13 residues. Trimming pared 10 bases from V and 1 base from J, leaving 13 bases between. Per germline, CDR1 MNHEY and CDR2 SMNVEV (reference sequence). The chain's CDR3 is CATRDTENTEAFF. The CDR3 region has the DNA TGTGCCACCCGGGACACGGAGAACACTGAAGCTTTCTTT.

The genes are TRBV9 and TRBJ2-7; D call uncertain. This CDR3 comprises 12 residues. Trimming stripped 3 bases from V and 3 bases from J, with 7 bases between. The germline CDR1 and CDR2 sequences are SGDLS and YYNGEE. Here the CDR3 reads CASSAAGYEQYF. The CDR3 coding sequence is TGTGCCAGCAGCGCCGCAGGCTACGAGCAGTACTTC. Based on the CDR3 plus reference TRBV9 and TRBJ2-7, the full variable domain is DSGVTQTPKHLITATGQRVTLRCSPRSGDLSVYWYQQSLDQGLQFLIQYYNGEERAKGNILERFSAQQFPDLHSELNLSSLELGDSALYFCASSAAGYEQYFGPGTRLTVT.

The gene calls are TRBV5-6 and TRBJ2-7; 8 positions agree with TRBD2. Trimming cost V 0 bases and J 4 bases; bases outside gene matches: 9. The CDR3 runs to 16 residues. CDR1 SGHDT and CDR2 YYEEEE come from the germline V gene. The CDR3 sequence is CASSLGLAGTEYEQYF. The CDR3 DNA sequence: TGTGCCAGCAGCTTGGGGCTAGCGGGTACAGAATACGAGCAGTACTTC.